This entry features one T cell receptor (beta chain) sequence. Its matching antigen is unknown. The same CDR3 arises from other DNA sequences in this sample as well. This entry is derived from a study of cytomegalovirus exposure and HLA in healthy donors. Study context: Earlier results showed roughly 120 million unique TCR beta sequences derived from some 190 million T cells. Study outcomes and limitations: As a later analysis showed, a missense DCLRE1C variant was linked to trimming of TCR beta V- and J-genes. Earlier results showed most TCR beta V segments being productive about 90% or about 30% of the time.

The CDR3 runs 12 residues. The germline V gene encodes CDR1 SGHNT and CDR2 YENEEA. V lost 8 bases and J lost 0, with 6 bases in between. Primers: 60 Vbeta forward and 13 Jbeta reverse. Only in-frame clones appear in the TCRdb table, and some are missing; sequencing was by immunoSEQ multiplex PCR. The sample contains about 160,000 clones, around 83% of which appear only once. The clonotype was recovered from a girl aged 2 to 10 in good health and CMV-seropositive. The chain combines TRBV11-3 with TRBJ2-3; D uncertain. Sequences were obtained from PBMCs. The CDR3 DNA is TGTGCCAGCTCCTCTAGCACAGATACGCAGTATTTT. Its translation is CASSSSTDTQYF.